These 8 T cell receptor beta chains were sequenced from one sample in a study of spatial heterogeneity in lung cancer. TCRdb re-called the 5' RACE reads through MiXCR, storing one row per CDR3 protein. The top ten hold around 16% of the sample, which has around 110,000 distinct CDR3 sequences, more than 10% seen once. Regarding time point: blood at routine non-recurrence follow-up after resection. In each case, whole RNA from tumor, nontumor lung or frozen PBMC was sequenced unsorted. The specimen was PBMCs, collected at follow-up. All receptors come from a male donor with early-stage non-small cell lung cancer.

The CDR3 region is CASRRDRVSYEQYF. The CDR3 DNA reads TGTGCCAGCAGGCGGGACAGGGTATCCTACGAGCAGTACTTC. The chain carries TRBV6-1 and TRBJ2-7, with 9 bases matching TRBD1. Germline loops: CDR1 MNHNS, CDR2 SASEGT. The V segment lost 6 bases and the J segment 1 base; nucleotides outside the gene matches: 4. There are 14 residues in the CDR3.

V usage is TRBV27 and J usage is TRBJ2-7; D assignment may be TRBD1 or TRBD2 (5 bases each). Between the trimmed V and J ends, which lost 6 bases and 1 base, there was a span of 22 bases. Per the germline V gene, CDR1 is MNHEY and CDR2 is SMNVEV (reference sequence). The CDR3 consists of 17 residues. The CDR3 nucleotides are TGTGCCAGCAGCTTGCGCTATACCGGGACGGAATCCTACGAGCAGTACTTC. Residues: CASSLRYTGTESYEQYF.

The sample holds a few counts of this clonotype. The chain combines TRBV20-1 with TRBJ2-3, with no clear D. This CDR3 is built from 14 residues. Deletions cut 7 bases from V and 0 bases from J, with 14 bases between. Per germline, CDR1 DFQATT and CDR2 SNEGSKA (reference sequence). The CDR3 sequence is CSEGDPRSTDTQYF. CDR3 nucleotides: TGCAGTGAAGGCGACCCCAGGAGCACAGATACGCAGTATTTT.

This clonotype was detected only a few times. The chain has TRBV5-1 and TRBJ1-4; possibly TRBD1 for D (5 bases). This CDR3 contains 15 residues. The V end was cut by 0 bases, the J end by 3 bases, with 9 bases between. CDR1 SGHRS and CDR2 YFSETQ come from the germline V gene. The CDR3 region has the DNA TGCGCCAGCAGCTTGGGGGGCTGGGCTAATGAAAAACTGTTTTTT. Amino acid sequence: CASSLGGWANEKLFF. Based on the CDR3 plus reference TRBV5-1 and TRBJ1-4, the full variable domain is KAGVTQTPRYLIKTRGQQVTLSCSPISGHRSVSWYQQTPGQGLQFLFEYFSETQRNKGNFPGRFSGRQFSNSRSEMNVSTLELGDSALYLCASSLGGWANEKLFFGSGTQLSVL.

This clonotype has just a few counts. V and J are TRBV9 and TRBJ2-1; TRBD2 agrees at 7 bases. Per germline, CDR1 SGDLS and CDR2 YYNGEE. The CDR3 totals 14 residues. V lost 4 bases and J lost 1; bases outside the gene matches: 2. The CDR3 DNA sequence: TGTGCCAGCAGCCCGCGGGGGTCCTACAATGAGCAGTTCTTC. Encoded protein: CASSPRGSYNEQFF.

This clonotype has a count of ten or more. The chain is built from TRBV6-6 and TRBJ2-5, with D hard to call. Germline V CDR1 and CDR2: MNHNY, SVGAGI (reference sequence). The CDR3 contains 11 residues. Trimming cost V 1 base and J 5 bases, with 2 bases left between them. The CDR3 here is CASSYLETQYF. CDR3 coding DNA: TGTGCCAGCAGTTACTTGGAGACCCAGTACTTC.

The V gene is TRBV7-9, the J gene TRBJ2-5, with TRBD2 matching over 8 bases. This CDR3 is built from 17 residues. With V trimmed by 1 base and J by 5 bases, 12 bases remained unmatched. In germline, CDR1 is SEHNR, CDR2 FQNEAQ (reference sequence). The CDR3 is CASSLGTGGSGGETQYF. CDR3 coding DNA: TGTGCCAGCAGCTTAGGGACCGGAGGGAGCGGGGGCGAGACCCAGTACTTC.

This clonotype showed up many times. The chain is built from TRBV5-1 and TRBJ2-1, with D possibly being TRBD1 (5 bases). V gave up 0 bases and J gave up 4 bases, with 8 bases separating them. The CDR3 length is 14 residues. Germline V lookup: CDR1 SGHRS, CDR2 YFSETQ. The CDR3 DNA sequence: TGCGCCAGCAGCTTGGAGACAGCGTACAATGAGCAGTTCTTC. Translating gives CASSLETAYNEQFF. The variable domain in full, completed from reference TRBV5-1 and TRBJ2-1, reads KAGVTQTPRYLIKTRGQQVTLSCSPISGHRSVSWYQQTPGQGLQFLFEYFSETQRNKGNFPGRFSGRQFSNSRSEMNVSTLELGDSALYLCASSLETAYNEQFFGPGTRLTVL.